The 14 T cell receptor beta chains in this list originate from one sample, sequenced in a study of T cells in Graves' hyperthyroidism and ophthalmopathy. From RNA transcripts, TCR beta CDR3 regions were amplified. HTBI primers were employed in a first-round RT-PCR of the TCR CDR3. TCRdb redid the calling of the multiplex PCR reads with MiXCR, one entry per CDR3 protein. The sample has 270,000 or so distinct CDR3 sequences; 20% to 25% are singletons. What was sequenced was blood. The receptors derive from a man in his forties with Graves' hyperthyroidism that later progressed to Graves' ophthalmopathy.

This clonotype was found many times. The chain uses TRBV28 and TRBJ2-4, with 8 nucleotides matching TRBD1. J was trimmed by 6 bases and V by 4 bases; bases with no gene match: 5. There are 14 residues in the CDR3. Looked up from germline, CDR1 is MDHEN and CDR2 is SYDVKM. CDR3 DNA sequence: TGTGCCAGCAGTTCCTGGACAGGGTTAAACATTCAGTACTTC. It is translated as CASSSWTGLNIQYF.

Ten or more counts support this clonotype. The chain uses TRBV12-3 or TRBV12-4 and TRBJ2-5, with 8 nucleotides matching TRBD2. J gave up 7 bases and V 6 bases, and 10 bases lay outside the gene matches. The CDR3 has 14 amino acids. CDR3 sequence reads: CASSLGGDSGTQYF. Written as DNA, the CDR3 is TGTGCCAGCAGCCTCGGGGGGGATTCCGGGACCCAGTACTTC.

This clonotype was detected many times. This chain connects TRBV28 to TRBJ2-7; D possibly corresponds to TRBD1 (6 bases). Germline CDR1 and CDR2: MDHEN and SYDVKM. The V end lost 5 bases, the J end lost 4 bases, and 18 bases lay between the germline ends. The CDR3 contains 15 residues. DNA of the CDR3: TGTGCCAGCAGTCCCCCCTTACAGGGCAATTACGAGCAGTACTTC. Translated, it gives CASSPPLQGNYEQYF.

Ten or more counts support this clonotype. The chain is built from TRBV10-2 and TRBJ2-2, with 7 bases aligning to TRBD1. Germline CDR1 and CDR2: WSHSY and SAAADI. The CDR3 extends over 13 amino acids. V lost 4 bases, J lost 11 bases, and 7 bases stayed unmatched. The chain's CDR3 is CASSGSGGRELFF. For the CDR3, the DNA is TGCGCCAGCAGTGGGTCAGGGGGTCGTGAGCTGTTTTTT.

This clonotype was picked up many times. V usage is TRBV28 and J usage is TRBJ1-2, with D unresolved. V lost 7 bases and J lost 6, with 15 bases in between. The CDR3 is 13 amino acids. CDR1 is MDHEN, CDR2 SYDVKM, per germline. CDR3 loop: CASTTHGSNGYTF. The CDR3 DNA reads TGTGCCAGCACAACCCATGGTAGTAATGGCTACACCTTC.

This clonotype was observed many times. This chain uses TRBV29-1 with TRBJ2-6; D is possibly TRBD1 (6 bases). Trimming stripped 6 bases from V and 1 base from J, with 7 bases between. The CDR3 runs 13 residues. Germline V gene sequence: CDR1 SQVTM, CDR2 ANQGSEA. The CDR3 spells CSVGTSGANVLTF. The CDR3, as DNA: TGCAGCGTCGGGACATCTGGGGCCAACGTCCTGACTTTC. Full variable domain (remainder filled in from reference TRBV29-1 and TRBJ2-6): SAVISQKPSRDICQRGTSLTIQCQVDSQVTMMFWYRQQPGQSLTLIATANQGSEATYESGFVIDKFPISRPNLTFSTLTVSNMSPEDSSIYLCSVGTSGANVLTFGAGSRLTVL.

At least ten counts were recorded for this clonotype. V gene TRBV30 combines with J gene TRBJ2-5; 9 bases line up with TRBD1. The CDR3 length is 16 residues. Germline CDR1 and CDR2: GTSNPN and SVGIG (reference sequence). The trim removed 2 bases at V and 1 base at J, leaving 8 bases unmatched. The CDR3 protein is CAWSRGDRDFQETQYF. Here the CDR3 DNA reads TGTGCCTGGAGTCGGGGGGACAGGGATTTCCAAGAGACCCAGTACTTC.

This clonotype was counted ten times or more. This rearrangement joins TRBV19 to TRBJ2-2; 10 bases fit TRBD2. V trimming: 10 bases; J trimming: 5 bases; junction bases outside the gene matches: 7. This CDR3 contains 14 residues. Germline V gives CDR1 LNHDA, CDR2 SQIVND (reference sequence). The CDR3 bases are TGTGCCACCTCCGGGACTAGCGTTACCGGGGAGCTGTTTTTT. It specifies CATSGTSVTGELFF.

This clonotype was counted many times. CDR3 DNA sequence: TGTGCCAGCAGCTTTATGGGGGCTGATCAGCCCCAGCATTTT. Protein sequence: CASSFMGADQPQHF. This rearrangement joins TRBV7-2 to TRBJ1-5; weak D call: TRBD1 (6 bases). CDR1 is SGHTA and CDR2 is FQGNSA in the germline V gene. CDR3 length: 14 amino acids. V was cut by 3 bases and J by 5 bases, with 11 bases left in between.

There are many counts of this clonotype. The rearrangement links TRBV20-1 to TRBJ1-2, with 8 bases lining up with TRBD1. The CDR3 is 18 amino acids. Trimming removed 3 bases from V and 0 bases from J; junction bases left unmatched: 15. Germline lookup yields CDR1 DFQATT and CDR2 SNEGSKA (reference sequence). CDR3 region: CSARVPDRGRNTNYGYTF. The CDR3 DNA reads TGCAGTGCTAGGGTTCCCGACAGGGGCCGAAATACTAACTATGGCTACACCTTC.

This chain links TRBV28 with TRBJ1-2; D is undetermined. The germline CDR1 and CDR2 sequences are MDHEN and SYDVKM. V lost 4 bases and J 8 bases, leaving 14 bases between the germline ends. This CDR3 is 13 amino acids long. CDR3 region: CASSYGPVTGYTF. DNA of the CDR3: TGTGCCAGCAGTTACGGGCCCGTGACAGGCTACACCTTC.

This clonotype was detected many times. This sequence joins TRBV24-1 and TRBJ2-7; D is unclear. This CDR3 is 13 amino acids long. Germline V gene lookup returns CDR1 KGHDR and CDR2 SFDVKD. The V and J ends lost 5 bases and 2 bases respectively, with 9 bases between them. The CDR3 nucleotides read TGTGCCACCAGTGCTGATACAACCTACGAGCAGTACTTC. Translating it yields CATSADTTYEQYF.

In regard to this clonotype: A much larger clone sits a single nucleotide away, making a read error possible. The V and J genes are TRBV3-1 and TRBJ2-6; 7 bases align to TRBD2. CDR1 and CDR2 from the germline V gene are LGHDT and YNNKEL (reference sequence). This CDR3 contains 17 residues. CDR3 protein: CASSQARGSGGANVLTF. CDR3 nucleotide sequence: TGTGCCAGCAGTCAAGCGCGGGGGTCAGGCGGGGCCAACGTCCTGACTTTC.

V usage is TRBV29-1 and J usage is TRBJ2-2, with 7 bases fitting TRBD2. The CDR3 is 14 amino acids. CDR1 is SQVTM and CDR2 is ANQGSEA in the germline V gene. Trimming at V came to 5 bases and at J to 0 bases, leaving 3 bases not matched to a gene. Written as DNA, the CDR3 is TGCAGCGTTTGGGGGGGACCGAACACCGGGGAGCTGTTTTTT. It translates to CSVWGGPNTGELFF.